Listed below are T cell receptor beta chains from one sample, sequenced in a study of control samples from healthy donors and cancer patients. Generated by immunoSEQ multiplex PCR, the TCRdb table keeps only in-frame clones and is missing some. The table records some 150,000 clones, about 94% of them present only once. The specimen was blood. These TCRs come from a man between 40 and 49 years old in good health. Each CDR3 is given with its conserved first and last residue. Fields, in order: V gene, CDR3 length, J gene, CDR3 protein.

V gene: TRBV19
CDR3 length: 18
J gene: TRBJ1-4
CDR3 protein: CASSQRRITTATNEKLFF

V gene: TRBV5-1
CDR3 length: 11
J gene: TRBJ1-2
CDR3 protein: CASSSQVSYTF

V gene: TRBV7-2
CDR3 length: 13
J gene: TRBJ1-2
CDR3 protein: CASSSRRDYGYTF

V gene: TRBV20-1
CDR3 length: 11
J gene: TRBJ2-1
CDR3 protein: CSAPGYNEQFF

V gene: TRBV7-6
CDR3 length: 13
J gene: TRBJ1-2
CDR3 protein: CASSLVTGEGYTF

V gene: TRBV12-3/TRBV12-4
CDR3 length: 12
J gene: TRBJ2-3
CDR3 protein: CASSWGTDTQYF

V gene: TRBV19
CDR3 length: 15
J gene: TRBJ1-1
CDR3 protein: CASSWGRGMNTEAFF

V gene: TRBV29-1
CDR3 length: 11
J gene: TRBJ1-1
CDR3 protein: CSVVMNTEAFF

V gene: TRBV15
CDR3 length: 14
J gene: TRBJ1-2
CDR3 protein: CATSRGAGIYGYTF

V gene: TRBV4-3
CDR3 length: 14
J gene: TRBJ2-5
CDR3 protein: CASSLDRFGETQYF

V gene: TRBV5-1
CDR3 length: 15
J gene: TRBJ2-7
CDR3 protein: CASSLGRPISYEQYF

V gene: TRBV6-5
CDR3 length: 14
J gene: TRBJ2-7
CDR3 protein: CASIKSGSSYEQYF

V gene: TRBV28
CDR3 length: 17
J gene: TRBJ2-7
CDR3 protein: CASRPHPTGLGVYEQYF

V gene: TRBV6-5
CDR3 length: 16
J gene: TRBJ2-7
CDR3 protein: CASSYSLGTGAYEQYF

V gene: TRBV12-5
CDR3 length: 12
J gene: TRBJ1-4
CDR3 protein: CASQGGHEKLFF

V gene: TRBV11-2
CDR3 length: 15
J gene: TRBJ1-1
CDR3 protein: CASSSSGGGGPEAFF

V gene: TRBV5-4
CDR3 length: 15
J gene: TRBJ2-1
CDR3 protein: CASSFPQGAYNEQFF

V gene: TRBV12-3/TRBV12-4
CDR3 length: 12
J gene: TRBJ1-2
CDR3 protein: CASSFRRGGYTF

V gene: TRBV18
CDR3 length: 13
J gene: TRBJ2-3
CDR3 protein: CASSPRGTDTQYF

V gene: TRBV21-1
CDR3 length: 18
J gene: TRBJ1-5
CDR3 protein: CASSKAGQEPDSNQPQHF

V gene: TRBV28
CDR3 length: 14
J gene: TRBJ1-5
CDR3 protein: CASSMGQGIRAQHF

V gene: TRBV7-3
CDR3 length: 14
J gene: TRBJ2-1
CDR3 protein: CASSRDKYANEQFF

V gene: TRBV9
CDR3 length: 17
J gene: TRBJ2-1
CDR3 protein: CASSVGDSYSSYNEQFF

V gene: TRBV7-7
CDR3 length: 15
J gene: TRBJ2-1
CDR3 protein: CASSSGTGRSDEQFF

V gene: TRBV5-6
CDR3 length: 14
J gene: TRBJ1-2
CDR3 protein: CASSAGTGFYGYTF

V gene: TRBV29-1
CDR3 length: 11
J gene: TRBJ1-1
CDR3 protein: CSVEWAGEAFF

V gene: TRBV19
CDR3 length: 13
J gene: TRBJ1-1
CDR3 protein: CASSTSQNTEAFF

V gene: TRBV15
CDR3 length: 14
J gene: TRBJ1-1
CDR3 protein: CATSRDSRVPEAFF

V gene: TRBV18
CDR3 length: 13
J gene: TRBJ1-1
CDR3 protein: CASSPNRGAEAFF

V gene: TRBV5-5
CDR3 length: 16
J gene: TRBJ1-4
CDR3 protein: CASSSLGVRGNEKLFF

V gene: TRBV5-1
CDR3 length: 15
J gene: TRBJ2-2
CDR3 protein: CASSLPPPNTGELFF

V gene: TRBV6-4
CDR3 length: 13
J gene: TRBJ1-1
CDR3 protein: CASSSNRGTEAFF

V gene: TRBV19
CDR3 length: 15
J gene: TRBJ2-6
CDR3 protein: CASRERTSGANVLTF

V gene: TRBV11-2
CDR3 length: 14
J gene: TRBJ1-2
CDR3 protein: CASSFRTAANGYTF

V gene: TRBV5-1
CDR3 length: 15
J gene: TRBJ1-1
CDR3 protein: CASSWLTGSNTEAFF

V gene: TRBV28
CDR3 length: 15
J gene: TRBJ1-3
CDR3 protein: CASSPQGARGNTIYF

V gene: TRBV25-1
CDR3 length: 12
J gene: TRBJ2-7
CDR3 protein: CASSRRDSEQYF

V gene: TRBV7-6
CDR3 length: 15
J gene: TRBJ2-3
CDR3 protein: CASSLTGDSTDTQYF

V gene: TRBV27
CDR3 length: 14
J gene: TRBJ1-4
CDR3 protein: CASSLGFANEKLFF

V gene: TRBV6-5
CDR3 length: 13
J gene: TRBJ1-1
CDR3 protein: CASSHTGGTEAFF

V gene: TRBV28
CDR3 length: 12
J gene: TRBJ1-5
CDR3 protein: CASSTGLQPQHF

V gene: TRBV7-2
CDR3 length: 17
J gene: TRBJ1-1
CDR3 protein: CASSPRRIQVGNTEAFF

V gene: TRBV6-6
CDR3 length: 16
J gene: TRBJ2-3
CDR3 protein: CASSSGLAGGTDTQYF

V gene: TRBV10-2
CDR3 length: 16
J gene: TRBJ1-1
CDR3 protein: CASSAGGQGASTEAFF

V gene: TRBV5-6
CDR3 length: 12
J gene: TRBJ2-1
CDR3 protein: CASSQTSVREFF

V gene: TRBV9
CDR3 length: 16
J gene: TRBJ2-1
CDR3 protein: CASSRRLAGGTTEQFF

V gene: TRBV5-4
CDR3 length: 15
J gene: TRBJ1-2
CDR3 protein: CASSLEGGTLYGYTF

V gene: TRBV30
CDR3 length: 14
J gene: TRBJ1-4
CDR3 protein: CAWSFSRGQEKLFF

V gene: TRBV5-6
CDR3 length: 14
J gene: TRBJ1-1
CDR3 protein: CASSSWVENTEAFF